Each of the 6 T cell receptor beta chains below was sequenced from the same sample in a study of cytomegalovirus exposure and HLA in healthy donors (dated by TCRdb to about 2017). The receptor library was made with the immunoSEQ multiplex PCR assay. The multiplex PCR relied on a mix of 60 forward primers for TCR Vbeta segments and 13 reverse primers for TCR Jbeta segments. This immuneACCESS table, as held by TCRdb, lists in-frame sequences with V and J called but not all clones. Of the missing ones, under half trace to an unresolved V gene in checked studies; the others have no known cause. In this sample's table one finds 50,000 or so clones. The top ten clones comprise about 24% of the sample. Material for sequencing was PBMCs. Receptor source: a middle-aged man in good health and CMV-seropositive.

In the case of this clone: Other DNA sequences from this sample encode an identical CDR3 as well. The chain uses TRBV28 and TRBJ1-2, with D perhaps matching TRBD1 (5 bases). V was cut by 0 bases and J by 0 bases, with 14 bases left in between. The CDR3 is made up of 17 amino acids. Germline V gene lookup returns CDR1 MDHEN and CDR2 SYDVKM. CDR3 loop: CASSLWSLQGSNYGYTF. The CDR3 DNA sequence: TGTGCCAGCAGTTTATGGTCGCTCCAGGGATCTAACTATGGCTACACCTTC.

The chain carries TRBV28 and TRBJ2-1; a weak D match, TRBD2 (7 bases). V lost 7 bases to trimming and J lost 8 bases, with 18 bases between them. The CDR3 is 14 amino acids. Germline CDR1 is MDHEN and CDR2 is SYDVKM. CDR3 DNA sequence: TGTGCCAGCAAGGGGGGAGGGCCCTCGTATGAGCAGTTCTTC. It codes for CASKGGGPSYEQFF.

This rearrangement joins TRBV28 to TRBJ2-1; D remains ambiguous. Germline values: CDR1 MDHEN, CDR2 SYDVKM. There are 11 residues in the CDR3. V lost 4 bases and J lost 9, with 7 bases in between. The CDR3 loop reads CASSSFGEQFF. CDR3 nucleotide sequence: TGTGCCAGCAGTTCTTTCGGTGAGCAGTTCTTC. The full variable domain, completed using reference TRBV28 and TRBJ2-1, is DVKVTQSSRYLVKRTGEKVFLECVQDMDHENMFWYRQDPGLGLRLIYFSYDVKMKEKGDIPEGYSVSREKKERFSLILESASTNQTSMYLCASSSFGEQFFGPGTRLTVL.

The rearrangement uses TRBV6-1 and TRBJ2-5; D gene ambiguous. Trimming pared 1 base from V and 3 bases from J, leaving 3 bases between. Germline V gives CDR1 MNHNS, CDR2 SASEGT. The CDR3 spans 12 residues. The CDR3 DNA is TGTGCCAGCAGTGAAGTCGAAGAGACCCAGTACTTC. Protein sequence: CASSEVEETQYF.

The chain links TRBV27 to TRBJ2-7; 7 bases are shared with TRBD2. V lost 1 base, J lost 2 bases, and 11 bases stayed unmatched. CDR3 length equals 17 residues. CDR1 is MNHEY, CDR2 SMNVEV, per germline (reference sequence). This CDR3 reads CASSLYGLVGRTYEQYF. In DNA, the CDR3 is TGTGCCAGCAGTTTATACGGACTAGTAGGACGAACCTACGAGCAGTACTTC.

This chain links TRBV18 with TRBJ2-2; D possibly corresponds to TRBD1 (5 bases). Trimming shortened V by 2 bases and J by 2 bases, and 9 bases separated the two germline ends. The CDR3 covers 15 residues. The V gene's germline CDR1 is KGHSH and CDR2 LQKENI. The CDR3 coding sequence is TGTGCCAGCTCACCAGGGGCCCTTAACACCGGGGAGCTGTTTTTT. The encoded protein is CASSPGALNTGELFF.